The 16 T cell receptor beta chains listed next were all sequenced from one sample in a study of chemoradiotherapy in HPV16-positive cancers. Method: immunoSEQ multiplex PCR; TCRdb's copy keeps in-frame clones and lacks some. The data hold roughly 10,000 clones, with 70% to 80% observed a single time. Sampling was performed from a patient who underwent chemoradiotherapy. These receptors were collected from a human donor with HPV-associated anogenital cancer.

V gene TRBV5-4 combines with J gene TRBJ1-1; 8 bases are a match to TRBD1. The germline V gene encodes CDR1 SGHNT and CDR2 YYREEE (reference sequence). With 0 bases clipped from V and 8 bases from J, the junction kept 3 bases outside the gene matches. The CDR3 length is 13 residues. The CDR3 reads CASSLGGTGEAFF. CDR3 in DNA: TGTGCCAGCAGCTTGGGAGGGACAGGAGAAGCTTTCTTT.

As DNA, the CDR3 is TGTGCCAGCAGTTATCCTAGCGGGAGCGACGAGCAGTACTTC. Translating gives CASSYPSGSDEQYF. This chain links TRBV6-6 with TRBJ2-7, with 10 bases identical to TRBD2. Germline CDR1 is MNHNY and CDR2 is SVGAGI (reference sequence). This CDR3 has 14 amino acids. With 3 bases clipped from V and 5 bases from J, the junction kept 4 bases outside the gene matches.

CDR3 nucleotide sequence: TGTGCCATCAGCCCCCGGACAGTTAACACTGAAGCTTTCTTT. Encoded protein: CAISPRTVNTEAFF. This sequence joins TRBV10-3 and TRBJ1-1; TRBD1 might be the D (6 bases). There are 14 residues in the CDR3. V lost 6 bases and J 2 bases, leaving 13 bases between the germline ends. Germline V lookup: CDR1 ENHRY, CDR2 SYGVKD.

The chain has TRBV7-9 and TRBJ1-1; 7 bases agree with TRBD1. Germline CDR1 reads SEHNR; CDR2 reads FQNEAQ (reference sequence). CDR3 length: 16 residues. The ends lost 4 bases at V and 0 bases at J; junction bases unmatched: 8. The CDR3 region is CASSSAGGVVNTEAFF. CDR3 nucleotides: TGTGCCAGCAGCTCCGCAGGGGGGGTCGTGAACACTGAAGCTTTCTTT. Complete variable domain (other parts from reference TRBV7-9 and TRBJ1-1): DTGVSQNPRHKITKRGQNVTFRCDPISEHNRLYWYRQTLGQGPEFLTYFQNEAQLEKSRLLSDRFSAERPKGSFSTLEIQRTEQGDSAMYLCASSSAGGVVNTEAFFGQGTRLTVV.

The V and J genes are TRBV11-2 and TRBJ2-1; TRBD1 is a possible D gene (5 bases). The V end lost 3 bases, the J end lost 3 bases, and 15 bases lay between the germline ends. This CDR3 spans 16 amino acids. Germline V lookup: CDR1 SGHAT, CDR2 FQNNGV. CDR3 DNA: TGTGCCAGCAGCTTTCTCGCCACAGGAAACTACAATGAGCAGTTCTTC. Amino acids: CASSFLATGNYNEQFF.

V is TRBV6-4 and J is TRBJ2-3, with 13 bases that match TRBD2. Germline V CDR1 and CDR2: MRHNA, SNTAGT. V lost 4 bases, J lost 5 bases, and 0 bases stayed unmatched. The CDR3 runs 14 residues. The CDR3 DNA follows: TGTGCCAGCAGTGGGACTAGCGGGGGAGATACGCAGTATTTT. It is translated as CASSGTSGGDTQYF.

This chain uses TRBV7-2 with TRBJ1-5; D possibly corresponds to TRBD1 (5 bases). This CDR3 spans 15 amino acids. V was shortened by 3 bases and J by 1 base, with 10 bases between the two germline ends. CDR1 SGHTA and CDR2 FQGNSA come from the germline V gene. CDR3: CASSFMGGSNQPQHF. CDR3 coding DNA: TGTGCCAGCAGCTTTATGGGGGGAAGCAATCAGCCCCAGCATTTT.

This clone was found once. In DNA, the CDR3 is TGCAGCGTTGAAGATCAGGGGATGACCACTGAAGCTTTCTTT. The encoded protein is CSVEDQGMTTEAFF. V is TRBV29-1 and J is TRBJ1-1; D may be TRBD1 (6 bases). This CDR3 spans 14 amino acids. Germline CDR1 is SQVTM and CDR2 is ANQGSEA. The V and J ends lost 0 bases and 4 bases respectively, with 12 bases between them.

The rearrangement uses TRBV19 and TRBJ1-2; no clear D gene. The length of the CDR3 is 13 residues. Trimming pared 6 bases from V and 2 bases from J, leaving 10 bases between. CDR1 is LNHDA and CDR2 is SQIVND in the germline V gene (reference sequence). CDR3 coding DNA: TGTGCCAGTAGCCTAAGACCGAACTATGGCTACACCTTC. It encodes CASSLRPNYGYTF.

This chain uses TRBV4-1 with TRBJ2-5, with D unclear. Germline loops: CDR1 MGHRA, CDR2 YSYEKL. The CDR3 covers 13 residues. V was cut by 3 bases and J by 5 bases, with 10 bases left in between. CDR3 residues: CASSQGIGETQYF. CDR3 nucleotides: TGCGCCAGCAGCCAGGGGATAGGGGAGACCCAGTACTTC.

This clone was detected a few times. V and J are TRBV15 and TRBJ2-7; D is unresolved. The CDR3 is 16 residues long. Trimming removed 1 base from V and 3 bases from J, with 16 bases in between. Germline lookup yields CDR1 LNHNV and CDR2 YYDKDF (reference sequence). CDR3 region: CATSRVPQGLGYEQYV. The CDR3 DNA is TGTGCCACCAGCAGAGTTCCACAAGGGTTGGGCTACGAGCAGTACGTC.

This clone was seen only a few times. The V call is TRBV13, the J call TRBJ2-2; D remains unclear. Germline-derived CDR1 and CDR2 are PRHDT and FYEKMQ (reference sequence). The V end lost 6 bases, the J end lost 1 base, and 12 bases lay between the germline ends. CDR3 length: 15 residues. This chain's CDR3 is CASRVYGQNTGELFF. In DNA, the CDR3 is TGTGCCAGCAGGGTATACGGCCAGAACACCGGGGAGCTGTTTTTT.

The chain couples TRBV13 to TRBJ1-3; possible D gene TRBD1, 6 bases. Germline CDR1 is PRHDT and CDR2 is FYEKMQ (reference sequence). The CDR3 covers 16 residues. The germline V and J ends were trimmed by 3 bases and 4 bases, with 16 bases remaining between them. This chain's CDR3 is CASSFPSRGAGNTIYF. For the CDR3, the DNA is TGTGCCAGCAGCTTTCCGAGCAGGGGAGCCGGAAACACCATATATTTT.

This clone was counted once. The chain joins TRBV6-5 to TRBJ1-2; perhaps TRBD1 as D (6 bases). The CDR3 is made up of 14 amino acids. Looked up from germline, CDR1 is MNHEY and CDR2 is SVGAGI. V lost 2 bases, J lost 4 bases, and 11 bases lay in between. The CDR3 spells CASSYDRGSYGYTF. CDR3 sequence (DNA): TGTGCCAGCAGTTACGATAGGGGGTCCTATGGCTACACCTTC.

A single count supports this clone. This chain links TRBV9 with TRBJ1-1; the D gene is possibly TRBD1 (5 bases). The CDR3 has 17 residues. Germline CDR1 is SGDLS and CDR2 is YYNGEE. The V and J ends lost 0 bases and 5 bases respectively, with 20 bases between them. CDR3 bases: TGTGCCAGCAGCGTAGCTACAACGGGCGCGGAGGGGACTGAAGCTTTCTTT. It specifies CASSVATTGAEGTEAFF.

The chain carries TRBV18 and TRBJ1-1; tentatively, D is TRBD1 (5 bases). The germline V gene has CDR1 KGHSH and CDR2 LQKENI. The CDR3 has 16 amino acids. With 1 base removed from V and 4 bases from J, the gap between germline ends came to 16 bases. As DNA, the CDR3 is TGTGCCAGCTCACCACAAAGGGGCCCGTTTAGCACTGAAGCTTTCTTT. It is translated as CASSPQRGPFSTEAFF.